These 20 T cell receptor beta chains originate from one sample sequenced in a study of beta chain features in type 1 diabetes. Findings and caveats of the study: Type 1 diabetes patients had TCRB CDR3s that were shorter (moderately but significantly so) in all four CD4+ subsets.

Sequenced material consisted of expressed TCRB transcripts (all of the isolated RNA was reverse transcribed). Clones were read by immunoSEQ multiplex PCR, and TCRdb kept only the in-frame ones, dropping some. The sample carries a few hundred thousand clones, approximately 12% recorded once. What these receptors recognize is not known. Sequenced input: naive CD4+ T cells from blood. These receptors came from a woman between 18 and 29 years old with type 1 diabetes.

This sequence joins TRBV18 and TRBJ1-1; D call uncertain. The germline gives CDR1 KGHSH, CDR2 LQKENI. This CDR3 region has 12 residues. V was clipped by 3 bases and J by 6 bases, with 8 bases between them. This chain's CDR3 is CASSPGRAEAFF. The CDR3 DNA reads as TGTGCCAGCTCACCCGGGAGAGCTGAAGCTTTCTTT.

Only a few counts were recorded for this clone. Here the CDR3 reads CASSFGQETGELFF. The CDR3 nucleotides are TGTGCCAGCAGTTTCGGACAGGAGACCGGGGAGCTGTTTTTT. V usage is TRBV6-5 and J usage is TRBJ2-2, with 7 bases matching TRBD1. From germline, CDR1 is MNHEY and CDR2 SVGAGI. This CDR3 has 14 amino acids. Trimming at V came to 4 bases and at J to 5 bases, leaving 4 bases not matched to a gene.

This clone was recorded a few times. The gene calls are TRBV14 and TRBJ1-1; D is uncertain. Germline CDR1 and CDR2: SGHDN and FVKESK. Trimming pared 3 bases from V and 4 bases from J, leaving 15 bases between. The CDR3 contains 15 residues. The chain's CDR3 is CASSQLRTRVTEAFF. Written as DNA, the CDR3 is TGTGCCAGCAGCCAGCTAAGAACTCGTGTCACTGAAGCTTTCTTT.

In this sample, this clone turned up a few times. The chain links TRBV30 to TRBJ1-5; perhaps TRBD1 as D (6 bases). V was cut by 1 base and J by 3 bases, with 16 bases left in between. Per germline, CDR1 GTSNPN and CDR2 SVGIG (reference sequence). The length of the CDR3 is 16 residues. This CDR3 is CAWSAPTGQVNQPQHF. The CDR3 coding sequence is TGTGCCTGGAGTGCGCCGACAGGCCAAGTCAATCAGCCCCAGCATTTT.

This sequence joins TRBV18 and TRBJ1-4; TRBD1 might be the D (6 bases). This CDR3 comprises 18 residues. Germline CDR1 KGHSH, CDR2 LQKENI. V shed 1 base and J shed 2 bases, with 17 bases lying between them. This CDR3 is CASSPRRQGNVTNEKLFF. The CDR3 DNA is TGTGCCAGCTCACCACGGCGGCAGGGGAACGTTACTAATGAAAAACTGTTTTTT.

The chain carries TRBV11-2 and TRBJ2-5, with TRBD2 matching 11 bases. The CDR3 is 16 amino acids. CDR1 and CDR2 (germline): SGHAT, FQNNGV. Trimming removed 4 bases from V and 3 bases from J; junction bases left unmatched: 7. The CDR3 spells CASSSLAGGLKETQYF. The CDR3 DNA follows: TGTGCCAGCAGCTCGTTAGCGGGAGGGCTAAAAGAGACCCAGTACTTC.

There are a few counts of this clone. V usage is TRBV2 and J usage is TRBJ2-7, with D perhaps TRBD1 (6 bases). Deletions cut 2 bases from V and 3 bases from J, with 11 bases between. The CDR3 totals 14 residues. CDR1 is SNHLY and CDR2 is FYNNEI in the germline V gene. The CDR3 DNA sequence: TGTGCCAGCAGTGAACTAGAACAGGGCTACGAGCAGTACTTC. Translated, it gives CASSELEQGYEQYF.

The rearrangement joins TRBV5-1 to TRBJ2-1; D is possibly TRBD2 (7 bases). V gave up 5 bases and J gave up 3 bases, with 15 bases separating them. Per germline, CDR1 SGHRS and CDR2 YFSETQ. CDR3 length: 15 amino acids. CDR3 nucleotide sequence: TGCGCCAGCAGACAGGGACTACCCGTCTACAATGAGCAGTTCTTC. Translation: CASRQGLPVYNEQFF.

In this sample, this clone turned up a few times. The rearrangement links TRBV9 to TRBJ2-1, with TRBD1 matching 10 bases. Germline V gene data show CDR1 as SGDLS and CDR2 as YYNGEE. CDR3 length equals 16 residues. V was pared by 1 base and J by 3 bases, with 4 bases of the junction left unmatched. The CDR3 region has the DNA TGTGCCAGCAGCGTATTCGGGACAGGGGTCTACAATGAGCAGTTCTTC. It codes for CASSVFGTGVYNEQFF.

With regard to this clone: Different DNA sequences within this sample yield the same CDR3. J is TRBJ1-5 and V is TRBV30, with 9 bases fitting TRBD1. The ends lost 3 bases at V and 6 bases at J; junction bases unmatched: 3. The CDR3 covers 13 residues. CDR1 GTSNPN and CDR2 SVGIG come from the germline V gene (reference sequence). The CDR3 DNA reads TGTGCCTGGAGCGGGACAGGGAGTCAGCCCCAGCATTTT. Protein product: CAWSGTGSQPQHF.

In this sample, this clone turned up a few times. The J gene is TRBJ1-2, the V gene TRBV5-4, with 9 bases aligning to TRBD1. The germline V gene encodes CDR1 SGHNT and CDR2 YYREEE (reference sequence). The trim removed 4 bases at V and 5 bases at J, leaving 3 bases unmatched. The CDR3 is 13 residues long. CDR3 sequence reads: CASSTGTGYGYTF. The CDR3 DNA is TGTGCCAGCAGCACCGGGACAGGGTATGGCTACACCTTC.

The chain recombines TRBV28 with TRBJ2-1; possible D gene TRBD1, 6 bases. The CDR3 is made up of 14 amino acids. The germline V and J ends were trimmed by 5 bases and 5 bases, with 13 bases remaining between them. Germline lookup yields CDR1 MDHEN and CDR2 SYDVKM. The CDR3 region is CASSSWTEDNEQFF. The CDR3 DNA sequence: TGTGCCAGCAGTAGCTGGACAGAGGACAATGAGCAGTTCTTC.

This clone was observed a few times. The chain carries TRBV18 and TRBJ2-7, with TRBD1 identical over 9 bases. V was clipped by 0 bases and J by 6 bases; unmatched bases: 9. This CDR3 comprises 16 residues. The germline V gene has CDR1 KGHSH and CDR2 LQKENI. DNA for the CDR3: TGTGCCAGCTCACCACCATCCGGGACAGGGAGGTCCGAGCAGTACTTC. Amino acid sequence: CASSPPSGTGRSEQYF.

The chain links TRBV28 to TRBJ2-7; 7 bases line up with TRBD1. V trimming: 4 bases; J trimming: 3 bases; junction bases outside the gene matches: 6. CDR1 and CDR2 (germline): MDHEN, SYDVKM. The CDR3 sequence is 14 residues long. The DNA of the CDR3 is TGTGCCAGCAGTTCACGCAGGGGGAACTACGAGCAGTACTTC. It specifies CASSSRRGNYEQYF.

This clone came up a few times. The chain carries TRBV9 and TRBJ2-5, with D maybe TRBD2 (5 bases). Germline V gives CDR1 SGDLS, CDR2 YYNGEE. The CDR3 is 14 residues long. V lost 0 bases, J lost 1 base, and 7 bases lay in between. The CDR3 sequence is CASSVGSGQETQYF. The CDR3, as DNA: TGTGCCAGCAGCGTAGGGAGCGGCCAAGAGACCCAGTACTTC.

The table lists this clone with a few counts. The chain employs TRBV5-1 and TRBJ1-4, with TRBD1 matching over 9 bases. Per the germline V gene, CDR1 is SGHRS and CDR2 is YFSETQ. Losses at the gene ends were 0 bases for V and 10 bases for J; bases not matched to a gene: 7. The CDR3 consists of 15 residues. The CDR3 loop reads CASSLESTGGAKLFF. DNA of the CDR3: TGCGCCAGCAGCTTGGAATCGACAGGGGGTGCAAAACTGTTTTTT.

The gene calls are TRBV19 and TRBJ2-1; tentative D call: TRBD2 (5 bases). Trimming cost V 3 bases and J 2 bases, with 11 bases left between them. Germline CDR1 and CDR2: LNHDA and SQIVND (reference sequence). The CDR3 loop spans 15 amino acids. The CDR3 DNA follows: TGTGCCAGTAGTATGTCCGGGATCGCCTACAATGAGCAGTTCTTC. Translated, it gives CASSMSGIAYNEQFF.

This rearrangement joins TRBV25-1 to TRBJ2-7, with D perhaps matching TRBD1 (6 bases). From germline, CDR1 is MGHDK and CDR2 SYGVNS. This CDR3 contains 11 residues. Trimming removed 9 bases from V and 4 bases from J, with 10 bases in between. The CDR3 region has the DNA TGTGCCAGTTCCGGACAGTACGAGCAGTACGTC. This gives the protein CASSGQYEQYV.

As regards this clone: This specimen includes other DNA sequences encoding the same CDR3. The V gene is TRBV30, the J gene TRBJ1-5; no reliable D call. This CDR3 region has 12 residues. In germline, CDR1 is GTSNPN, CDR2 SVGIG (reference sequence). Trimming left V 4 bases short and J 4 bases short, with 8 bases between. This CDR3 is CAWTAGNQPQHF. CDR3 DNA: TGTGCCTGGACCGCCGGGAATCAGCCCCAGCATTTT.

The chain couples TRBV2 to TRBJ1-5; 9 bases match TRBD1. The J segment lost 0 bases and the V segment lost 11 bases, leaving 2 bases of the junction unmatched. Germline values: CDR1 SNHLY, CDR2 FYNNEI. The CDR3 extends over 13 amino acids. CDR3 loop: CAWTGDSNQPQHF. CDR3 bases: TGTGCCTGGACAGGGGATAGCAATCAGCCCCAGCATTTT.